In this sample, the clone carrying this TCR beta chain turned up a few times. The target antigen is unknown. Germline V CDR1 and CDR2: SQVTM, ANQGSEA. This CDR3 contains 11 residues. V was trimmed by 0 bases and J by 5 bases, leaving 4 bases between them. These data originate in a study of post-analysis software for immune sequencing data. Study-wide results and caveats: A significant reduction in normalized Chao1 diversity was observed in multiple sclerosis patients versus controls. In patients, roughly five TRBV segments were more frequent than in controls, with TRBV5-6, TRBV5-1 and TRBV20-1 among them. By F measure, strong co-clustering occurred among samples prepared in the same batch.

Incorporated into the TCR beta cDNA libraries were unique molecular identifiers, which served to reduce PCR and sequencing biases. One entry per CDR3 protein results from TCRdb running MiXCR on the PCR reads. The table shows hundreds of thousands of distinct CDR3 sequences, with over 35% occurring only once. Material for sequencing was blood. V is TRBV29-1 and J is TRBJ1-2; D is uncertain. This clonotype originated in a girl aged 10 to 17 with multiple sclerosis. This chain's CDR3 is CSVEDLYGYTF. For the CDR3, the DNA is TGCAGCGTTGAAGATTTGTATGGCTACACCTTC.